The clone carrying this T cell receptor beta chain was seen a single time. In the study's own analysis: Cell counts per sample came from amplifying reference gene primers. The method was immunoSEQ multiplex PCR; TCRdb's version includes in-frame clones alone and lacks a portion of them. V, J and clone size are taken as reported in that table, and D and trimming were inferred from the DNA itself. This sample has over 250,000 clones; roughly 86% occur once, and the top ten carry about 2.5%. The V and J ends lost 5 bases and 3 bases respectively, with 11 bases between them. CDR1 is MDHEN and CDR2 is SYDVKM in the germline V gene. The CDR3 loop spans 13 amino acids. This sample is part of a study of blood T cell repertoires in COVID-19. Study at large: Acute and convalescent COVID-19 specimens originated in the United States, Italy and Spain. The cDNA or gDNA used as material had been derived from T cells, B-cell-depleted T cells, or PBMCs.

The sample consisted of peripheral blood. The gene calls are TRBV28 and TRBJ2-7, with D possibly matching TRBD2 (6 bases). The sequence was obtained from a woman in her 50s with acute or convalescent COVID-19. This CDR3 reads CASSPGRVYEQYF. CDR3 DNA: TGTGCCAGCAGTCCCGGGAGAGTCTACGAGCAGTACTTC. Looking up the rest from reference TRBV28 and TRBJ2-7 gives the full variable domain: DVKVTQSSRYLVKRTGEKVFLECVQDMDHENMFWYRQDPGLGLRLIYFSYDVKMKEKGDIPEGYSVSREKKERFSLILESASTNQTSMYLCASSPGRVYEQYFGPGTRLTVT.